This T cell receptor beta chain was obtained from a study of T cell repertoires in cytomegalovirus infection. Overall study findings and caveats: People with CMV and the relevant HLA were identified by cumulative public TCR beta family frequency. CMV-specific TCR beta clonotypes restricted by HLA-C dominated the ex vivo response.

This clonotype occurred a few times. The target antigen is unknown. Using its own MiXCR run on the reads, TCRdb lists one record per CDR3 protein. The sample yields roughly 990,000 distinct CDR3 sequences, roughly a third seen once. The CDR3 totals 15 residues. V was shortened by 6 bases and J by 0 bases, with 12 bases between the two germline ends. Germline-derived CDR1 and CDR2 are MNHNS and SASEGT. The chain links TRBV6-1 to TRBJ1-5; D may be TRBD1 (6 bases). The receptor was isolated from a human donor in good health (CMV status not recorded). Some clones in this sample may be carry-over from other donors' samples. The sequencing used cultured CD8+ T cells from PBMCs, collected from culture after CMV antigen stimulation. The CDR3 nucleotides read TGTGCCAGCAGGGAGGACAGCCTTAGCAATCAGCCCCAGCATTTT. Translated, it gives CASREDSLSNQPQHF.